The 6 T cell receptor beta chains in this list originate from one sample, sequenced in a study of control samples from healthy donors and cancer patients. The method was immunoSEQ multiplex PCR; TCRdb's version includes in-frame clones alone and lacks a portion of them. The top ten hold around 1.6% of the sample, which has about 51,000 clones, more than 70% seen once. Sequencing was done on a sample of PBMCs. These receptors all stem from a man in his forties with colorectal cancer.

The chain uses TRBV30 and TRBJ1-5; D gene uncertain. CDR1 is GTSNPN and CDR2 is SVGIG in the germline V gene (reference sequence). Trimming removed 0 bases from V and 1 base from J, with 13 bases in between. This CDR3 region has 16 residues. The CDR3 sequence: CAWSVRGSGSNQPQHF. CDR3 in DNA: TGTGCCTGGAGTGTACGCGGGAGTGGGAGCAATCAGCCCCAGCATTTT.

This sequence joins TRBV7-9 and TRBJ1-1; D gene uncertain. V shed 5 bases and J shed 3 bases, with 19 bases lying between them. The CDR3 is 16 residues long. Germline CDR1 SEHNR, CDR2 FQNEAQ (reference sequence). The DNA for the CDR3 is TGTGCCAGCAGCCCCTTTTTTCCTCGGAGGGACACTGAAGCTTTCTTT. Its translation is CASSPFFPRRDTEAFF.

The chain uses TRBV5-1 and TRBJ2-5; 10 nucleotides match TRBD2. The junction had 6 bases not matched to a gene; V was cut back by 3 bases and J by 7 bases. The CDR3 is 14 residues long. Germline CDR1 and CDR2: SGHRS and YFSETQ. The CDR3 sequence is CASSSGLAALTQYF. CDR3 sequence (DNA): TGCGCCAGCAGCTCCGGACTAGCGGCCCTGACCCAGTACTTC.

The chain recombines TRBV7-9 with TRBJ2-1; TRBD2 matches 9 bases. V was pared by 5 bases and J by 8 bases, with 7 bases of the junction left unmatched. The CDR3 has 14 amino acids. Germline V lookup: CDR1 SEHNR, CDR2 FQNEAQ (reference sequence). The CDR3 region has the DNA TGTGCCAGCAGCCGCGGGACTAGCATGGATGAGCAGTTCTTC. Its translation is CASSRGTSMDEQFF.

The CDR3 loop reads CASSPEPGDEQFF. CDR3 DNA: TGTGCCAGCAGCCCTGAGCCGGGCGATGAGCAGTTCTTC. The V and J genes are TRBV5-4 and TRBJ2-1; D not certain. V was pared by 4 bases and J by 8 bases, with 13 bases between. The CDR3 spans 13 residues. Looked up from germline, CDR1 is SGHNT and CDR2 is YYREEE (reference sequence).

This clone was seen just once. The rearrangement links TRBV10-3 to TRBJ2-1; 10 bases are shared with TRBD2. Germline loops: CDR1 ENHRY, CDR2 SYGVKD. The CDR3 has 15 residues. V trimming: 3 bases; J trimming: 9 bases; junction bases outside the gene matches: 8. The CDR3 loop reads CAISEFESGRGEQFF. Here the CDR3 DNA reads TGTGCCATCAGTGAATTTGAGAGCGGGAGGGGTGAGCAGTTCTTC.